A selection of T cell receptor beta chains follows, all from one sample in a study of cytomegalovirus exposure and HLA in healthy donors. The assay was immunoSEQ multiplex PCR, and TCRdb's table has in-frame clones only and misses some. The sample includes more than 140,000 clones, roughly 87% of them seen just once. Input material: PBMCs. The receptors shown here come from a man aged 30-40 years in good health and CMV-seropositive. Each CDR3 is given with its conserved first and last residue. The D gene is left open where the match is weak.

d_call: TRBD1; j_call: TRBJ2-1; v_call: TRBV11-2; cdr3_aa: CASRRQGWDEQFF; cdr3_nt: TGTGCCAGCAGGAGACAGGGTTGGGATGAGCAGTTCTTC
d_call: NA; j_call: TRBJ2-7; v_call: TRBV29-1; cdr3_aa: CSVQGSGYEQYF; cdr3_nt: TGCAGCGTTCAGGGGAGCGGCTACGAGCAGTACTTC
d_call: NA; j_call: TRBJ1-3; v_call: TRBV19; cdr3_aa: CASSIERASGNTIYF; cdr3_nt: TGTGCCAGTAGTATAGAACGAGCTTCGGGAAACACCATATATTTT
d_call: NA; j_call: TRBJ2-1; v_call: TRBV28; cdr3_aa: CASLDSYPGNEQFF; cdr3_nt: TGTGCCAGTTTAGACTCCTACCCTGGCAATGAGCAGTTCTTC
d_call: NA; j_call: TRBJ2-1; v_call: TRBV9; cdr3_aa: CASSVDPSSYNEQFF; cdr3_nt: TGTGCCAGCAGCGTAGATCCGAGCTCCTACAATGAGCAGTTCTTC
d_call: NA; j_call: TRBJ2-1; v_call: TRBV10-1; cdr3_aa: CASSFPDNEQFF; cdr3_nt: TGCGCCAGCAGTTTTCCGGACAATGAGCAGTTCTTC
d_call: NA; j_call: TRBJ2-1; v_call: TRBV20-1; cdr3_aa: CSAASGGEQFF; cdr3_nt: TGCAGTGCCGCAAGCGGTGGTGAGCAGTTCTTC
d_call: NA; j_call: TRBJ2-2; v_call: TRBV6-6; cdr3_aa: CATGLYTGELFF; cdr3_nt: TGTGCCACGGGACTGTACACCGGGGAGCTGTTTTTT
d_call: NA; j_call: TRBJ1-5; v_call: TRBV2; cdr3_aa: CASMGGNTDLPQHF; cdr3_nt: TGTGCCAGCATGGGGGGGAACACGGATCTACCCCAGCATTTT
d_call: NA; j_call: TRBJ2-4; v_call: TRBV7-9; cdr3_aa: CASSGGSGSKNIQYF; cdr3_nt: TGTGCCAGCAGCGGGGGGAGCGGGTCCAAAAACATTCAGTACTTC
d_call: TRBD2; j_call: TRBJ2-7; v_call: TRBV13; cdr3_aa: CASSLRLAGGYEQYF; cdr3_nt: TGTGCCAGCAGCTTAAGACTAGCGGGGGGCTACGAGCAGTACTTC